This T cell receptor (beta chain) was identified in a study of blood T cells in healthy people across ages. The study's findings and limits: TCR beta diversity, measured per million T cells, fell in a roughly linear way with age. Considered underestimates were the diversity estimates obtained from one million T cells.

The second PCR ran about 6 to 11 cycles with a sample-barcoded 5' primer and J-beta primers. TCRdb analysed the 5' RACE reads with MiXCR anew, one entry per CDR3 protein. This sample has over 750,000 distinct CDR3 sequences, with around 25% found just once. Germline V gene lookup returns CDR1 MDHEN and CDR2 SYDVKM. After removal of 2 bases from V and 10 bases from J, the junction contained 5 bases not matched to a gene. The CDR3 consists of 14 residues. This clonotype was picked up one time. The antigen remains unidentified. Another study also made use of these data, one on T cells of mothers and their children. As that report states: It was through the M1S primer of the second PCR that sample barcodes and 2-4 random nucleotides were added. Related pairs of mothers and children showed slightly higher, non-significant overlap versus unrelated pairs.

The chain carries TRBV28 and TRBJ2-7; 13 bases map to TRBD2. This receptor was taken from a boy aged 10-17 years in good health. Sequencing was done on a sample of blood. The CDR3 here is CASSLPGTSGAQYF. The CDR3 DNA sequence: TGTGCCAGCAGTTTACCCGGGACTAGCGGGGCACAGTACTTC.